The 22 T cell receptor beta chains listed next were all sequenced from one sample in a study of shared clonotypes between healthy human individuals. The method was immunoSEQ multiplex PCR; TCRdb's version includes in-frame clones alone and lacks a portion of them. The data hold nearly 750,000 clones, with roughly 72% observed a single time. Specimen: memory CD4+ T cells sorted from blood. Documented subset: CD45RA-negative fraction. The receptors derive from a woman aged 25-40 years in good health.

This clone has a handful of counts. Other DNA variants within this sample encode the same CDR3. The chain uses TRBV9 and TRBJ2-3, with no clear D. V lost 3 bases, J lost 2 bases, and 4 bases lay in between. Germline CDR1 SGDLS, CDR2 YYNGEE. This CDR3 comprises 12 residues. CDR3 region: CASSGYTDTQYF. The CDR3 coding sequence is TGTGCCAGCAGCGGATACACAGATACGCAGTATTTT.

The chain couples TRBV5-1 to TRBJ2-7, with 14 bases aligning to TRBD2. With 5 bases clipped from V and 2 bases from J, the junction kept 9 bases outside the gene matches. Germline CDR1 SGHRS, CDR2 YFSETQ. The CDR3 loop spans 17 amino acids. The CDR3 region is CASSSEPGLAGAYEQYF. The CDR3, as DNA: TGCGCCAGCAGTTCAGAGCCGGGACTAGCGGGAGCCTACGAGCAGTACTTC.

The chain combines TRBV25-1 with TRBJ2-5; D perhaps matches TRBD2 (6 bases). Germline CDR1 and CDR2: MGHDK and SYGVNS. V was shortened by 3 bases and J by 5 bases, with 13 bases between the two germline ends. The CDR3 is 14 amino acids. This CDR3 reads CASSDNSGLETQYF. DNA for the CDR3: TGTGCCAGCAGTGATAACAGCGGGCTCGAGACCCAGTACTTC. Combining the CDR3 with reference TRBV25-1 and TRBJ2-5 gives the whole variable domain EADIYQTPRYLVIGTGKKITLECSQTMGHDKMYWYQQDPGMELHLIHYSYGVNSTEKGDLSSESTVSRIRTEHFPLTLESARPSHTSQYLCASSDNSGLETQYFGPGTRLLVL.

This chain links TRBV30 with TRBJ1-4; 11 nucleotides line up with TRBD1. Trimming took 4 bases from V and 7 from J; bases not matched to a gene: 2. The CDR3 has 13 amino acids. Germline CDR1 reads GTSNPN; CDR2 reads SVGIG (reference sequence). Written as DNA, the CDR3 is TGTGCCTGGACGGACAGGGGGCGTGAAAAACTGTTTTTT. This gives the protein CAWTDRGREKLFF. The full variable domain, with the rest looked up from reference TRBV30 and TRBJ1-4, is SQTIHQWPATLVQPVGSPLSLECTVEGTSNPNLYWYRQAAGRGLQLLFYSVGIGQISSEVPQNLSASRPQDRQFILSSKKLLLSDSGFYLCAWTDRGREKLFFGSGTQLSVL.

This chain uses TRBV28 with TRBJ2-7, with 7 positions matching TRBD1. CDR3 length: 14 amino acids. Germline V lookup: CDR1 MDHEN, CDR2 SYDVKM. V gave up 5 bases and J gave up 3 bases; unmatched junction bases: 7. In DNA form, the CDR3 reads TGTGCCAGCAGTGGGACCCCAGGGGGCTACGAGCAGTACTTC. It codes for CASSGTPGGYEQYF.

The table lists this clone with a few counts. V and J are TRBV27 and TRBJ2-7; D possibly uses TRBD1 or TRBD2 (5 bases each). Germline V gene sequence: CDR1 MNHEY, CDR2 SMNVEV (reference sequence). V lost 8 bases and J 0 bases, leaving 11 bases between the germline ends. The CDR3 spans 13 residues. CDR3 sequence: CASWDPSSYEQYF. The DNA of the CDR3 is TGTGCCAGCTGGGACCCTAGCTCCTACGAGCAGTACTTC.

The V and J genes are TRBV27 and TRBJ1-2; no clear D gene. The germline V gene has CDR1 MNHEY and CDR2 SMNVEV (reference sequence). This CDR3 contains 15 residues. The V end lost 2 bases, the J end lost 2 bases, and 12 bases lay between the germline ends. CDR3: CASSLLVAGNYGYTF. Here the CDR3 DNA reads TGTGCCAGCAGTTTACTTGTCGCAGGAAACTATGGCTACACCTTC.

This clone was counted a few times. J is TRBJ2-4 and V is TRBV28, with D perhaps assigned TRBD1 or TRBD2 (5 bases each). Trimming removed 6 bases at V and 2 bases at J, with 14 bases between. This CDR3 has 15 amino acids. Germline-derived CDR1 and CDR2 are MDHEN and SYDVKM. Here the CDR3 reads CASSSRGGTKNIQYF. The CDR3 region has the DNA TGTGCCAGCAGCAGCCGTGGGGGAACCAAAAACATTCAGTACTTC.

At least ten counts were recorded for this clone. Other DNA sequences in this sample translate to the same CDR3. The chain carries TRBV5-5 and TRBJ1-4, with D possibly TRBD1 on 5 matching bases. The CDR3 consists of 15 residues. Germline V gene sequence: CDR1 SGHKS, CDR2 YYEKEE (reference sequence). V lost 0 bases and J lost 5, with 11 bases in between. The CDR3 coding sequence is TGTGCCAGCAGCTTGGATCCGGGACCGAATGAAAAACTGTTTTTT. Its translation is CASSLDPGPNEKLFF.

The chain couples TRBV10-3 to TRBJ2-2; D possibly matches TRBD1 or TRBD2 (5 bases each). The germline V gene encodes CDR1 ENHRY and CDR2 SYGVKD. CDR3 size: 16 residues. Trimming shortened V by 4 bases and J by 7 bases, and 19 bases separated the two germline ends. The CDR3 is CAISGVQWGFGGELFF. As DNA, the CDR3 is TGTGCCATCAGTGGTGTCCAATGGGGGTTCGGCGGGGAGCTGTTTTTT.

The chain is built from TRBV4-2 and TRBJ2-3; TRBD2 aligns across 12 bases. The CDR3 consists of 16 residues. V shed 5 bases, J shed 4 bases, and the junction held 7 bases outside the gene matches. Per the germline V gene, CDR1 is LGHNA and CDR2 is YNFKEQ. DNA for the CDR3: TGTGCCAGCAGCTGGACTAGCGGGGTTTTAGCAGATACGCAGTATTTT. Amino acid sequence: CASSWTSGVLADTQYF.

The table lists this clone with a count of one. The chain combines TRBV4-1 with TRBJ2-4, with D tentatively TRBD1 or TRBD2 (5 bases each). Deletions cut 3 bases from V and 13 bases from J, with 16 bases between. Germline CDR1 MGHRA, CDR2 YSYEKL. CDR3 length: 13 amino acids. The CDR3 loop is CASSQIGAPAQYF. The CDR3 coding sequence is TGCGCCAGCAGCCAGATCGGGGCACCGGCGCAGTACTTC.

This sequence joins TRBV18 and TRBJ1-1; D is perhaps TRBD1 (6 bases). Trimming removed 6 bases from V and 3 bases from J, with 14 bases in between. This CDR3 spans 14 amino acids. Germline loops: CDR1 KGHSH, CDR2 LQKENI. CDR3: CASSTGLGDTEAFF. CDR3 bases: TGTGCCAGCTCCACAGGGTTGGGGGACACTGAAGCTTTCTTT.

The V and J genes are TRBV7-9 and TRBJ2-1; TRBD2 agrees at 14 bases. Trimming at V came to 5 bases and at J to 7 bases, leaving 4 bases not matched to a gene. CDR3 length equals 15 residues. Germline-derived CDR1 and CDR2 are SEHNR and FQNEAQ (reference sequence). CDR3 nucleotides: TGTGCCAGCAGCCGACTAGCGGGAGGGCTAAATGAGCAGTTCTTC. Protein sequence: CASSRLAGGLNEQFF.

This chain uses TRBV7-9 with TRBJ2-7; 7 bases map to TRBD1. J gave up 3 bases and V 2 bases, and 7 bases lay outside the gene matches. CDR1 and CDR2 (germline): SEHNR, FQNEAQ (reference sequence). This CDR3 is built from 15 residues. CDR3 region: CASSLSGQIIYEQYF. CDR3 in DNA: TGTGCCAGCAGCTTATCGGGACAGATTATCTACGAGCAGTACTTC.

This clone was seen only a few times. The CDR3 spells CASSLDGGTSIREQFF. The CDR3 DNA is TGTGCCAGCAGCTTAGATGGAGGGACTAGCATTCGTGAGCAGTTCTTC. This chain joins TRBV7-2 and TRBJ2-1; 9 positions agree with TRBD2. This CDR3 has 16 amino acids. The V gene's germline CDR1 is SGHTA and CDR2 FQGNSA. V trimming: 1 base; J trimming: 9 bases; junction bases outside the gene matches: 10.

The CDR3: CASSSMQAANEKLFF. As DNA, the CDR3 is TGTGCCAGCAGCTCTATGCAGGCAGCTAATGAAAAACTGTTTTTT. The rearrangement uses TRBV7-9 and TRBJ1-4; D unresolved. The germline V and J ends were trimmed by 4 bases and 3 bases, with 12 bases remaining between them. CDR1 and CDR2 from the germline V gene are SEHNR and FQNEAQ (reference sequence). The CDR3 spans 15 residues.

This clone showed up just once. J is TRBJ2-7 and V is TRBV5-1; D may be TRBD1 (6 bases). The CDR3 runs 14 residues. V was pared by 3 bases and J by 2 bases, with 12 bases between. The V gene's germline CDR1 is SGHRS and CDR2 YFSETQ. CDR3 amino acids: CASSSTGFAYEQYF. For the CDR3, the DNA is TGCGCCAGCAGCTCTACAGGGTTTGCCTACGAGCAGTACTTC.

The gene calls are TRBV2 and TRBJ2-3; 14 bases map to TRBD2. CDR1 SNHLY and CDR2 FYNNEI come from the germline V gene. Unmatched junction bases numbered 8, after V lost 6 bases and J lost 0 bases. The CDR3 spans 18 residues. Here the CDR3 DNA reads TGTGCCAGCAGCGGAGGACTAGCGGGAGGATCCAGCACAGATACGCAGTATTTT. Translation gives CASSGGLAGGSSTDTQYF.

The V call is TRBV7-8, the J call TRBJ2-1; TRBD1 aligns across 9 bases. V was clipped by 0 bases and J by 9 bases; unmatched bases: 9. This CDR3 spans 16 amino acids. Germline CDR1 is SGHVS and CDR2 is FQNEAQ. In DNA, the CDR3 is TGTGCCAGCAGCTTAGCGCTAGGGACAGGGTACCCTGAGCAGTTCTTC. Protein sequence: CASSLALGTGYPEQFF. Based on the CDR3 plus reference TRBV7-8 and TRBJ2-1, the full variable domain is GAGVSQSPRYKVAKRGQDVALRCDPISGHVSLFWYQQALGQGPEFLTYFQNEAQLDKSGLPSDRFFAERPEGSVSTLKIQRTQQEDSAVYLCASSLALGTGYPEQFFGPGTRLTVL.

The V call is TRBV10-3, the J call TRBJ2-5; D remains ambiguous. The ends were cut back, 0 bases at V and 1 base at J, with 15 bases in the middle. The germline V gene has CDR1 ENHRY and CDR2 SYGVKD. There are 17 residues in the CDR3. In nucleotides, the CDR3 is TGTGCCATCAGTGAGTCCCATCTCGGGCAAGGCCAAGAGACCCAGTACTTC. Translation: CAISESHLGQGQETQYF.

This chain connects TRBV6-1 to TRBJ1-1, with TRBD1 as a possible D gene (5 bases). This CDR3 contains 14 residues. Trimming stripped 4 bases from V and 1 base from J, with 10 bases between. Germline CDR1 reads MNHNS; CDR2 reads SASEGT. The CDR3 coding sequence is TGTGCCAGCAGTGCCGGGACGCCGAACACTGAAGCTTTCTTT. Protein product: CASSAGTPNTEAFF.